The entry that follows covers one TCR beta chain sequence. Germline V gene sequence: CDR1 SGHVS, CDR2 FQNEAQ. The CDR3 length is 14 residues. The V and J ends lost 3 bases and 0 bases respectively, with 9 bases between them. Using its own MiXCR run on the PCR reads, TCRdb lists one record per CDR3 protein. The profile shows more than 15,000 distinct CDR3 sequences, roughly two fifths of them singletons. The data belong to a study of tumor-infiltrating lymphocytes in oesophageal squamous cell carcinoma. Sequencing was performed on esophageal tumor tissue. The clonotype originates from a male donor with esophageal squamous cell carcinoma. The chain couples TRBV7-8 to TRBJ2-7, with D possibly TRBD1 on 6 matching bases. CDR3: CASSFGQLSYEQYF. CDR3 sequence (DNA): TGTGCCAGCAGCTTTGGACAGCTCTCCTACGAGCAGTACTTC.